This record looks at one T cell receptor beta chain sequence and its context. Original analysis: Nucleated cell counts were estimated from reference gene primer amplification. Clones were read by immunoSEQ multiplex PCR, and TCRdb kept only the in-frame ones, dropping some. The DNA was the basis for D and trimming; V, J and clone size are from that table. Among a few hundred thousand clones listed, roughly 84% were seen once. These data belong to a study of blood T cell repertoires in COVID-19. Background on the study: Material from acute and convalescent COVID-19 was sourced from the United States, Italy and Spain. The analysed material was cDNA or gDNA that came from T cells, B-cell-depleted T cells, or PBMCs.

V was cut by 10 bases and J by 1 base, with 10 bases left in between. The CDR3 runs to 12 residues. Germline V CDR1 and CDR2: MNHEY, SVGAGI. The V and J genes are TRBV6-5 and TRBJ1-1; D is perhaps TRBD1 (6 bases). This clonotype originated in a woman in her thirties or forties who had recovered from COVID-19. The source material was peripheral blood. CDR3 protein: CAIRTANTEAFF. CDR3 coding DNA: TGTGCCATCAGGACAGCGAACACTGAAGCTTTCTTT.